This T cell receptor beta chain originates from a study of shared clonotypes between healthy human individuals. Regarding the study as a whole: Among non-shared clonotypes, generation probabilities were lower than among those shared by all four donors.

As concerns this clone: Its antigen remains unidentified.

Libraries were prepared by immunoSEQ multiplex PCR; TCRdb keeps only in-frame clonotypes and omits some of them. The data show hundreds of thousands of clones, roughly 97% seen once. The V gene's germline CDR1 is MDHEN and CDR2 SYDVKM. V was cut by 1 base and J by 7 bases, with 5 bases left in between. This CDR3 region has 12 residues. The chain employs TRBV28 and TRBJ1-5, with D unclear. Sequencing input: naive CD4+ T cells sorted from blood. Stated subset: CD45RA+ positively selected. This TCR derives from a woman aged 25 to 39 in good health. The CDR3 loop reads CASSLYRQPQHF. The CDR3 nucleotides read TGTGCCAGCAGTTTATATAGGCAGCCCCAGCATTTT.